This T cell receptor beta chain appears in the sequencing data of a study of CD8+ T cells in alopecia areata. The CDR3 sequence is 14 residues long. Germline assignment: CDR1 FNHDT and CDR2 SITEND (reference sequence). After isolation, RNA underwent reverse transcription to generate cDNA as the sequencing template. The assay was immunoSEQ multiplex PCR, and TCRdb's table has in-frame clones only and misses some. Observed in the sample are approximately 5,600 clones, none of them singletons. The time point denotes: mouse skin 6 weeks after grafting, around onset of hair loss. At grafting, then 3 and 6 weeks later, skin from recipient mice was biopsied. The study's findings and limits: In scalp samples, resident alphabeta T cells of normal skin are also sequenced. Especially in alopecia totalis/universalis, lesional scalp showed greater clonality than normal scalp did.

This clone was counted at least ten times. Its antigen is still unknown. All gene names here are mouse names. The CDR3 extends 4 residues past the end of the read, so its final part is completed from the germline J gene. This chain links TRBV19 with TRBJ2-7; possibly TRBD1 for D (6 bases). This clonotype was sampled from a C3H/HeJ mouse with alopecia areata. The strain's MHC haplotype is H2-k. The sample consisted of skin, taken at week 6. The sequenced CDR3 bases are TGTGCCAGCAGTATAGACAGGGTCAATTAT. Amino acid sequence: CASSIDRVNY. The full-length CDR3 reads as CASSIDRVNYEQYF.